This T cell receptor beta chain was sequenced for a study of response to subunit inactivated influenza vaccine. Losses at the gene ends were 4 bases for V and 5 bases for J; bases not matched to a gene: 10. This CDR3 has 15 amino acids. Germline lookup yields CDR1 DFQATT and CDR2 SNEGSKA (reference sequence). This clonotype was seen a few times. TCRdb fed the RT-PCR reads into MiXCR, producing one record per CDR3 protein. There are approximately 170,000 distinct CDR3 sequences in the sample; approximately 12% occur only once, and roughly 29% lies in the top ten. These sequences were also reported in another study, on T cells expressing NK-cell markers. As that report states: For TCR beta, cDNA was produced by 5'RACE template switching with UMIs. HCMV serostatus: seven of eight sequenced donors positive, one negative. The dominant NKG2C+ clonotypes represented about 1.0-7.5% of CD8+ T cells in five or six donors. It was still unclear whether expanded NKG2C+ T cell clones were HCMV specific.

The specimen comprised CD8+ T cells sorted from PBMCs, sampled about 12 days after vaccination. V gene TRBV20-1 combines with J gene TRBJ2-2, with 7 nucleotides matching TRBD1. This TCR derives from a man aged 45-65 years who received an inactivated influenza vaccine. This chain's CDR3 is CSATSGTEKTGELFF. DNA of the CDR3: TGCAGTGCTACCTCCGGGACAGAAAAAACCGGGGAGCTGTTTTTT.